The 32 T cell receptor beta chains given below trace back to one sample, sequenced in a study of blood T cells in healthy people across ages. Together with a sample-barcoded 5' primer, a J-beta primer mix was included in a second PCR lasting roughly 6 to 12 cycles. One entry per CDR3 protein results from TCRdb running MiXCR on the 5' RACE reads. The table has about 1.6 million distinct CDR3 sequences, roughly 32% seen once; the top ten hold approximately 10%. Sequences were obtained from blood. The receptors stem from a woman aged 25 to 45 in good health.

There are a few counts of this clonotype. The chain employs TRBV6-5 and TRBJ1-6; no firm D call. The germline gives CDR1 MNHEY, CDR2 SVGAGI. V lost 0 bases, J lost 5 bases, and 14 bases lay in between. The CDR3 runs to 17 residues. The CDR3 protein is CASSYSPGSGDNSPLHF. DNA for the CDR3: TGTGCCAGCAGTTACTCCCCCGGATCCGGGGATAATTCACCCCTCCACTTT.

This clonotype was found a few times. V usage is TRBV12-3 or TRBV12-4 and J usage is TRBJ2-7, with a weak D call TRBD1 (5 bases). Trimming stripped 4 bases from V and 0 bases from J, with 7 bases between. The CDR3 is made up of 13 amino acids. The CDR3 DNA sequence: TGTGCCAGCAGTTGGACAAACTCCTACGAGCAGTACTTC. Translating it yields CASSWTNSYEQYF.

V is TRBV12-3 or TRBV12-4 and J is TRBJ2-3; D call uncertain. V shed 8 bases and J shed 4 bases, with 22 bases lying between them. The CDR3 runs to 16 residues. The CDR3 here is CASARPKEMGADTQYF. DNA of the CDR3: TGTGCCAGCGCGCGGCCGAAGGAGATGGGCGCAGATACGCAGTATTTT.

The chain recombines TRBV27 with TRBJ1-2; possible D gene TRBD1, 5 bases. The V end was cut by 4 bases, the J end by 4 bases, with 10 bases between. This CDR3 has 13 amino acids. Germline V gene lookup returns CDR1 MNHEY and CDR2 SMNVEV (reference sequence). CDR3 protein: CASSWGSSYGYTF. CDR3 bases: TGTGCCAGCAGTTGGGGCAGTTCCTATGGCTACACCTTC.

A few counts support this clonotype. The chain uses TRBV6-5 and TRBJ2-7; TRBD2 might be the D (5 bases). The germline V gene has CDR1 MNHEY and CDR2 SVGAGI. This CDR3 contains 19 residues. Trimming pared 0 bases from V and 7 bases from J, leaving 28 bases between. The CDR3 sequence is CASSYSTFAGRTHAWEQYF. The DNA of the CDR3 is TGTGCCAGCAGTTACTCGACTTTCGCGGGCAGAACCCACGCCTGGGAGCAGTACTTC.

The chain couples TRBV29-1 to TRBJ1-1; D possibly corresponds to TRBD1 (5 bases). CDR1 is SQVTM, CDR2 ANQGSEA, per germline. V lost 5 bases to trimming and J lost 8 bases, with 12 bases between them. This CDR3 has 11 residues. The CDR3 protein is CSVTRQTEAFF. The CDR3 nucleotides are TGCAGCGTTACGAGACAGACAGAAGCTTTCTTT.

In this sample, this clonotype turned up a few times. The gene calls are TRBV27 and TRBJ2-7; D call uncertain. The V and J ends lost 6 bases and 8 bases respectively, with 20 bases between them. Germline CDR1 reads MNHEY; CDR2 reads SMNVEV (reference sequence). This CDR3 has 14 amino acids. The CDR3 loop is CASSFRVLDPKQYF. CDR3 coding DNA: TGTGCCAGCAGCTTCCGGGTCTTAGATCCCAAGCAGTACTTC.

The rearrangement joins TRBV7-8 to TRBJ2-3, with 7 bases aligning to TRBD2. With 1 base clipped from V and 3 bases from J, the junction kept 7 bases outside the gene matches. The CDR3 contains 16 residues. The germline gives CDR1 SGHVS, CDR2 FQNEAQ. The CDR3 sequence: CASSLEAGSRTDTQYF. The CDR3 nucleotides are TGTGCCAGCAGCTTAGAAGCGGGGAGCCGTACAGATACGCAGTATTTT.

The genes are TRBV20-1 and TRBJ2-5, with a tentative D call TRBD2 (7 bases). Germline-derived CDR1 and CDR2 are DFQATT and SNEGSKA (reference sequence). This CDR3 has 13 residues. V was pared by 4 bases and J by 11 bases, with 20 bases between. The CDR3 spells CSAITGRGHEQYF. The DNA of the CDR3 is TGCAGTGCTATAACAGGGAGGGGCCATGAGCAGTACTTC.

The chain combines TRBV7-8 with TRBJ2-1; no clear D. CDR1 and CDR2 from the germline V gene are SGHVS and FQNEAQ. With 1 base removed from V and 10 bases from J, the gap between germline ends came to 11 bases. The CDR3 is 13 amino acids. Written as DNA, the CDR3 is TGTGCCAGCAGCTTAGGGGCATCATGGGAGCAGTTCTTC. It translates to CASSLGASWEQFF.

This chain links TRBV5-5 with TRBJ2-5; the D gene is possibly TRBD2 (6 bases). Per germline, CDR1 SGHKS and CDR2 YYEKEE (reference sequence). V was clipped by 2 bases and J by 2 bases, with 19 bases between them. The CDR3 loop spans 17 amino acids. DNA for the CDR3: TGTGCCAGCAGCTTTCGGCCCGGCCGGGAGAATCAAGAGACCCAGTACTTC. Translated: CASSFRPGRENQETQYF.

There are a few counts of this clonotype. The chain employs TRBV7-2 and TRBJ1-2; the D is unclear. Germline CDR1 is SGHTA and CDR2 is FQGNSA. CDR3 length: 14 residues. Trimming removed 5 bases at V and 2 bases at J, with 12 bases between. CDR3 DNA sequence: TGTGCCAGCAGCCCGGGAAGGATGAACTATGGCTACACCTTC. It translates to CASSPGRMNYGYTF. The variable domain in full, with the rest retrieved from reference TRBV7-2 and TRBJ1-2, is GAGVSQSPSNKVTEKGKDVELRCDPISGHTALYWYRQSLGQGLEFLIYFQGNSAPDKSGLPSDRFSAERTGGSVSTLTIQRTQQEDSAVYLCASSPGRMNYGYTFGSGTRLTVV.

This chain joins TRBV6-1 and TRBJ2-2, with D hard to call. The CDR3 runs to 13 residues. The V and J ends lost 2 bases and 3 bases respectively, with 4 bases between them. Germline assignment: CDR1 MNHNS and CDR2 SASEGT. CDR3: CASSESDTGELFF. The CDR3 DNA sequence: TGTGCCAGCAGTGAATCCGACACCGGGGAGCTGTTTTTT.

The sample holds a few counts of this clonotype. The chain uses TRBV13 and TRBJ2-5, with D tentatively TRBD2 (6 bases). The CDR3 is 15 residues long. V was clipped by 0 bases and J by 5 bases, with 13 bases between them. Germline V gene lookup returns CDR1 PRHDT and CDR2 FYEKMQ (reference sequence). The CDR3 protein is CASSLGLGGAETQYF. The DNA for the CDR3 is TGTGCCAGCAGCTTAGGATTGGGGGGTGCGGAGACCCAGTACTTC.

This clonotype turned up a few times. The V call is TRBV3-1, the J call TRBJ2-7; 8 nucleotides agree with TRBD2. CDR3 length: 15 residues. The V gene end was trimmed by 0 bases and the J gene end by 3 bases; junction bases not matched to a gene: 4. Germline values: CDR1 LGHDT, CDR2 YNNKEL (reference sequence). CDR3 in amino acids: CASSQDLGTSYEQYF. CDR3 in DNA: TGTGCCAGCAGCCAAGACCTCGGGACTAGCTACGAGCAGTACTTC.

The CDR3 sequence is CASSARDSNQPQHF. In DNA, the CDR3 is TGTGCCAGCAGCGCCCGGGACTCCAATCAGCCCCAGCATTTT. The chain has TRBV7-9 and TRBJ1-5, with D perhaps matching TRBD1 (5 bases). CDR1 is SEHNR, CDR2 FQNEAQ, per germline (reference sequence). V lost 5 bases to trimming and J lost 3 bases, with 11 bases between them. The length of the CDR3 is 14 residues.

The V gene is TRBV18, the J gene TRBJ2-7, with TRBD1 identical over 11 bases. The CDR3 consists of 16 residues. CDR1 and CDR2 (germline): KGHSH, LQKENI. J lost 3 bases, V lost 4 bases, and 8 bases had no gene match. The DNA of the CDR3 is TGTGCCAGCTCACGAGTCGGGACAGGGGGGAACTACGAGCAGTACTTC. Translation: CASSRVGTGGNYEQYF.

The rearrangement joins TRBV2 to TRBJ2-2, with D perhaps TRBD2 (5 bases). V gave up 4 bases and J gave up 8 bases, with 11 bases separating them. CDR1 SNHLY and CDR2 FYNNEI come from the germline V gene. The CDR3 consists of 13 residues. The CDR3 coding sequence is TGTGCCAGCAGTGGACGGGAAGGAGGGGAGCTGTTTTTT. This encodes CASSGREGGELFF.

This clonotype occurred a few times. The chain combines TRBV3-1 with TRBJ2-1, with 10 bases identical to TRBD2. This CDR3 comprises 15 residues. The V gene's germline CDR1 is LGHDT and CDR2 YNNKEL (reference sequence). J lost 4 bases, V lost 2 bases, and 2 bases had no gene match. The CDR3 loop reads CASSQRTSGYNEQFF. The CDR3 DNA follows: TGTGCCAGCAGCCAAAGGACTAGCGGTTACAATGAGCAGTTCTTC.

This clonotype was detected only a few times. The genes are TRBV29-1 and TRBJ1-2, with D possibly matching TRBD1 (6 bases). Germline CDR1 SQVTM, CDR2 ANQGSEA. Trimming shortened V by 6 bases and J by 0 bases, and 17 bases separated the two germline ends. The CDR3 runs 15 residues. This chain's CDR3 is CSVGSRGAPNYGYTF. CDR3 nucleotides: TGCAGCGTGGGTAGTCGGGGGGCACCTAACTATGGCTACACCTTC.

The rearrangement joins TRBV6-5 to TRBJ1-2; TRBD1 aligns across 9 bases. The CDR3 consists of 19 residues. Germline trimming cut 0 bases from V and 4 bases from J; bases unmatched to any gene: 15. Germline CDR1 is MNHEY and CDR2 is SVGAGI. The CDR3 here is CASSYSGPRDREGRYGYTF. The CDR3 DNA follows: TGTGCCAGCAGTTACTCGGGACCAAGGGACAGGGAGGGACGCTATGGCTACACCTTC.

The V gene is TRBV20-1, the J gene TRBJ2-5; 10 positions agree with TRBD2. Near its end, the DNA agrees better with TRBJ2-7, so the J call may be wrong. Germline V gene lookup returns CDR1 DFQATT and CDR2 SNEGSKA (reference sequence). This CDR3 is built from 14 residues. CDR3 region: CSASPPSGGYEQYF. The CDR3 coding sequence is TGCAGTGCTAGTCCCCCTAGCGGGGGTTACGAGCAGTACTTC.

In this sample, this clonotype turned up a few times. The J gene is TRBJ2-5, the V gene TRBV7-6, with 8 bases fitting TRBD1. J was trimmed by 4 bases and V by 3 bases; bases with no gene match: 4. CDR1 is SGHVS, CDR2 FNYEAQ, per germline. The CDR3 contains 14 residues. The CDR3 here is CASSLWTGRETQYF. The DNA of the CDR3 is TGTGCCAGCAGCTTGTGGACAGGGAGAGAGACCCAGTACTTC. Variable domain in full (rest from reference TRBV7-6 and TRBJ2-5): GAGVSQSPRYKVTKRGQDVALRCDPISGHVSLYWYRQALGQGPEFLTYFNYEAQQDKSGLPNDRFSAERPEGSISTLTIQRTEQRDSAMYRCASSLWTGRETQYFGPGTRLLVL.

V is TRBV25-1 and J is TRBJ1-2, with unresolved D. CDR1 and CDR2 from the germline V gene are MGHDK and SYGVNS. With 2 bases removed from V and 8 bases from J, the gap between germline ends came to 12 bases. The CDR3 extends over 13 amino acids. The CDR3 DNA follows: TGTGCCAGCAGTGAAAGATCACTAGGGGGCTACACCTTC. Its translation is CASSERSLGGYTF.

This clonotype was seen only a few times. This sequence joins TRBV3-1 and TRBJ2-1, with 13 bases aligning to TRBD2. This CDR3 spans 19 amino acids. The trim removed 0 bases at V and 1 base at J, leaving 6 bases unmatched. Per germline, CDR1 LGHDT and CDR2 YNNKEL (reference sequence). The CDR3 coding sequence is TGTGCCAGCAGCCAAGACAGGGGACTAGCGGGATGGTCCTACAATGAGCAGTTCTTC. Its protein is CASSQDRGLAGWSYNEQFF.

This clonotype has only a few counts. CDR3 loop: CASSWTGQGNYGYTF. The CDR3 nucleotides are TGTGCCAGCAGTTGGACGGGACAGGGAAACTATGGCTACACCTTC. This chain links TRBV5-6 with TRBJ1-2; TRBD1 agrees at 9 bases. The V gene's germline CDR1 is SGHDT and CDR2 YYEEEE. This CDR3 has 15 residues. Trimming at V came to 5 bases and at J to 2 bases, leaving 7 bases not matched to a gene.

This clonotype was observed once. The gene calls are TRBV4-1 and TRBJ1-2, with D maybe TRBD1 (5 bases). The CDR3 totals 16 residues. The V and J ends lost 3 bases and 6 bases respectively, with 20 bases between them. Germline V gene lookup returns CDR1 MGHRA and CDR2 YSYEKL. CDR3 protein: CASSQSPQGSPHGYTF. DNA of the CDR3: TGCGCCAGCAGCCAGTCGCCCCAGGGTTCTCCCCATGGCTACACCTTC.

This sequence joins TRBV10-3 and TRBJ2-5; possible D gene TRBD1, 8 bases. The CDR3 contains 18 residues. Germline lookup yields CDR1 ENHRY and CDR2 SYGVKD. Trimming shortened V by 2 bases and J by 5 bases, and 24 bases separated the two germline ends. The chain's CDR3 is CAISEPPQDREGRETQYF. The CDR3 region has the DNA TGTGCCATCAGTGAGCCGCCTCAGGACAGGGAGGGCCGGGAGACCCAGTACTTC.

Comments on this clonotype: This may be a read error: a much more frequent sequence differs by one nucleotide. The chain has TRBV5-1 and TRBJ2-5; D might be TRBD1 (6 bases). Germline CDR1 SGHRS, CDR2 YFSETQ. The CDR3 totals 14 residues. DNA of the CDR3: TGCGCCAGCAGCCCGGGACACCACCAAGAGTCCCAGTACTTC. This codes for CASSPGHHQESQYF.

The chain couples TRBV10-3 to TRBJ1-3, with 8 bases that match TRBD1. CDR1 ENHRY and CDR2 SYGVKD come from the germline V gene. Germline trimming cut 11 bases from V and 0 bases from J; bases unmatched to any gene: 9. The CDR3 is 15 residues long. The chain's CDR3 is CALGRDRSSGNTIYF. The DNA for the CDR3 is TGTGCCCTCGGAAGGGACAGGAGCTCTGGAAACACCATATATTTT.

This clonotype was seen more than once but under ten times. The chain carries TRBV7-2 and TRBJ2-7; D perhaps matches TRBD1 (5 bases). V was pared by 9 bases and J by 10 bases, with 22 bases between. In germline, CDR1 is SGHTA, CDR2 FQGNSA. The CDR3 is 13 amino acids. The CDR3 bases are TGTGCCAGTAGGTTGGCAGGGCCTAAGGCCCAGTACTTC. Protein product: CASRLAGPKAQYF.

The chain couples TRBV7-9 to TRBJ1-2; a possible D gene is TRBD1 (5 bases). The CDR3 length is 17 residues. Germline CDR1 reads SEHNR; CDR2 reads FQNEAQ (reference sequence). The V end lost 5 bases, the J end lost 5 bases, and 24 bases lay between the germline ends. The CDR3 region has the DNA TGTGCCAGCAGCGCAATCAGGAAGGGGCCCGACTTTTATGGCTACACCTTC. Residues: CASSAIRKGPDFYGYTF.